The source of this T cell receptor (beta chain) is a study of a mutant IDH1 vaccine in newly diagnosed glioma. Turning to the study itself: Treatment recipients were roughly 62% male and about 40% female, and their mean age was around 40 years. Former treatment meant radiotherapy, temozolomide, or both; the majority had gotten both.

The CDR3 has 11 amino acids, counting both end residues. Germline loops: CDR1 WNHNN, CDR2 SYGVQD (reference sequence). Regarding time point: baseline, week 1 (first vaccination visit). Treatment noted: pre-vaccination baseline after standard-of-care therapy. Donor tumors were new WHO grade 3 or 4 IDH1-mutant, ATRX-lost astrocytomas. Clones were read by immunoSEQ multiplex PCR, and TCRdb kept only the in-frame ones, dropping some. The profile shows about 35,000 clones, around four fifths of them singletons. With respect to this clone: The antigen is undetermined. The CDR3 does not end in the conserved phenylalanine or tryptophan, so this is likely a read error. The limits of the CDR3 on the DNA are not certain, so only TCRdb's listed CDR3 is given.

Study-wide results and limits: Most patients, about 93%, showed vaccine-induced immune responses.

This TCR derives from a man aged 45-60 years with glioma. Some clones in this sample may be carry-over from other donors' samples. The sample was peripheral blood mononuclear cells (PBMCs), taken from a glioma patient treated with radiotherapy, temozolomide or both. J is TRBJ2-7 and V is TRBV10-1; the D segment call TRBD1 is taken from the table without a DNA check. The chain's CDR3 is CASKADRDPDL.